This TCR beta chain comes out of a study of T cells in narcolepsy listed by TCRdb under 2018. Some background on the complete study: Patients with narcolepsy type 1 or type 2 (NT1, NT2) were enrolled in the study together with healthy control donors. Autoreactive T cells targeting hypocretin neuron self-antigens (hypocretin, TRIB2) were sought in narcolepsy patients, and TCR Vbeta sequencing was used to track clonotypes in blood and CSF. The study at large found these results: Numbers of sequenced blood memory CD4+ clonotypes were comparable, with averages of about 39,494 in patients and fewer than 35,000 in controls. In plots comparing CSF and blood CD4+ T cell clonotypes from the same patient, HCRT-specific and TRIB2-specific autoreactive clonotypes were highlighted. No sequences matching autoreactive T cell clones were present in some of the blood memory CD4+ repertoires from patients and controls. According to the report, autoreactive clonotypes were detected serially in the blood of the same patients and of different patients, but not in healthy controls.

The germline V gene (reference sequence) specifies LNHDA as CDR1 and SQIVND as CDR2. Between the V and J ends, shortened by 7 bases and 1 base respectively, the junction contains 18 bases. Including cysteine and phenylalanine, the CDR3 has 16 amino acids. The DNA shown is the 48-base CDR3, in frame from base 1. Memory CD4+ T cells were sorted ex vivo from peripheral blood of narcolepsy patients and healthy controls for TCR Vbeta sequencing. In regard to this clone: No antigen is known for it. Base qualities are not recorded, but no much larger clone differs from it by a single base.

Libraries were prepared through the immunoSEQ multiplex PCR assay. TCRdb took over this immuneACCESS table, retaining in-frame rearrangements with V and J assigned. Such tables are incomplete; in checked studies, under half of the missing clones stem from an unresolved V gene, and the remainder is unexplained. The sample records some 30,000 clones, more than 75% of which are singletons. The ten largest clones capture 1.1% of the sample. The TCR sequence derives from a human donor with narcolepsy. The rearrangement joined TRBV19 to TRBJ2-3, and the D gene may be TRBD2, 6 bases matching. Sample: CD45RA- memory CD4+ T cells from PBMCs. Read against the paper, the sample's cell subset or site label means: memory T cells sorted ex vivo from peripheral blood. The CDR3 sequence is CASTGRWRGGTDTQYF. Read as DNA, the sequence is TGTGCCAGTACCGGCCGTTGGAGGGGTGGCACAGATACGCAGTATTTT.